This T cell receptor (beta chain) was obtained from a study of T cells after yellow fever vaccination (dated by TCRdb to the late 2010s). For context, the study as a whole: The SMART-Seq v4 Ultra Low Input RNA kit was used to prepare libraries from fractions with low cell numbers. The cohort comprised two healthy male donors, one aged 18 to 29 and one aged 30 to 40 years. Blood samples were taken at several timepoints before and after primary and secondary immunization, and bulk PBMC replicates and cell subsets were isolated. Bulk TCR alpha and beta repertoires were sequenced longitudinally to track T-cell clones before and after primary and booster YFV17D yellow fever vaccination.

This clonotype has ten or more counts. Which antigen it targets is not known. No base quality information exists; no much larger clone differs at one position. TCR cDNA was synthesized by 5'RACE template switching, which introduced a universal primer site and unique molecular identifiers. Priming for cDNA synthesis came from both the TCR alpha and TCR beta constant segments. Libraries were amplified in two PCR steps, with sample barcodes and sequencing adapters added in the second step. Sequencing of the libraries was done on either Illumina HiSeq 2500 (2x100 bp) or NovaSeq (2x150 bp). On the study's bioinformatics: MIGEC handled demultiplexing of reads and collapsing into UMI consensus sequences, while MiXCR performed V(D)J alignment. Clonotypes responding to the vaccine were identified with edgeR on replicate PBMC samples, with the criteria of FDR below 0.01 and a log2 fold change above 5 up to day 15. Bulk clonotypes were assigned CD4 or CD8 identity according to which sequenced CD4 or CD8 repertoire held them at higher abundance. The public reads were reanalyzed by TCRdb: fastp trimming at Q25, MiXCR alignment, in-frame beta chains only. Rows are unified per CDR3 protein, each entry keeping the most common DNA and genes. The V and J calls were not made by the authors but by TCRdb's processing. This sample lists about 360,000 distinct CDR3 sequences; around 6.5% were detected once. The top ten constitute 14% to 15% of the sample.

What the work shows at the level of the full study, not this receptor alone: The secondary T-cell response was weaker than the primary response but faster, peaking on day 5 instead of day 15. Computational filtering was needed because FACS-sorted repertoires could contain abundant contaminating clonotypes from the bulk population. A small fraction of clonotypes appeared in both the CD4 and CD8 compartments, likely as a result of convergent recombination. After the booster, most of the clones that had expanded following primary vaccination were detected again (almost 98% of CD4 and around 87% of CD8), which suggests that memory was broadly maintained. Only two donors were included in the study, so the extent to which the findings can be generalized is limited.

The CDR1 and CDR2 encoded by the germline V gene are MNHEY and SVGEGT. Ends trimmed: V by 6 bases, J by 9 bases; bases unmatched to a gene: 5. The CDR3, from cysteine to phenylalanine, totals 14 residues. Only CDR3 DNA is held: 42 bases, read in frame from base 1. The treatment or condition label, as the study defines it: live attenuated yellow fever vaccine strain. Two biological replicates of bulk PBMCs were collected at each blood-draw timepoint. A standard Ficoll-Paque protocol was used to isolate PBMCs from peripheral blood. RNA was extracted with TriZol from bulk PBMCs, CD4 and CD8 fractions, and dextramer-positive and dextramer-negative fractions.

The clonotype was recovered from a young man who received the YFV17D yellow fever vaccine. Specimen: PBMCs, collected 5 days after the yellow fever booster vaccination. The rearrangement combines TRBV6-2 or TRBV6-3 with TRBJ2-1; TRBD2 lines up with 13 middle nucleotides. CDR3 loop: CASSPGLAGIEQFF. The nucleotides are TGTGCCAGCAGCCCGGGACTAGCGGGGATTGAGCAGTTCTTC.